What follows are 5 T cell receptor beta chains derived from one specimen sequenced in a study of shared clonotypes between healthy human individuals (TCRdb year 2020). Preparation of the library involved the immunoSEQ multiplex PCR assay. TCRdb limited this immuneACCESS table to in-frame rearrangements with V and J called. A share of clones is missing; checked studies link under half to unresolved V genes, and the rest is unexplained. In all, the sample holds roughly 2,300,000 clones, and 85% to 95% of those were seen once. The top ten clonotypes cover 0.3% to 0.45% of the sample. The sample was naive CD4+ T cells from PBMCs. The sample's cell subset or site label is to be understood as: CD45RA+ positively selected. The receptors originated from a man younger than 35 in good health. Some clones in this sample may be carry-over from other donors' samples.

The chain recombines TRBV7-3 with TRBJ2-2; D remains ambiguous. The CDR3 spans 17 residues. V was trimmed by 2 bases and J by 2 bases, leaving 15 bases between them. Germline V lookup: CDR1 SGHTA, CDR2 FQGTGA. CDR3 residues: CASSLVGNMANTGELFF. Here the CDR3 DNA reads TGTGCCAGCAGCTTAGTGGGGAACATGGCTAACACCGGGGAGCTGTTTTTT.

The gene calls are TRBV5-1 and TRBJ2-1, with D maybe TRBD2 (6 bases). With 4 bases removed from V and 4 bases from J, the gap between germline ends came to 9 bases. Germline CDR1 SGHRS, CDR2 YFSETQ. The CDR3 is 13 amino acids. CDR3 sequence (DNA): TGCGCCAGCAGCGAGACTAGGTACAATGAGCAGTTCTTC. Protein: CASSETRYNEQFF.

J is TRBJ2-1 and V is TRBV2; weak D call: TRBD2 (6 bases). Per the germline V gene, CDR1 is SNHLY and CDR2 is FYNNEI. With 5 bases removed from V and 10 bases from J, the gap between germline ends came to 15 bases. There are 13 residues in the CDR3. The CDR3: CASSRETRSEQFF. CDR3 nucleotides: TGTGCCAGCAGTAGGGAGACTAGGTCAGAGCAGTTCTTC.

This chain joins TRBV2 and TRBJ2-7, with TRBD2 matching over 13 bases. The germline V gene encodes CDR1 SNHLY and CDR2 FYNNEI. The CDR3 contains 15 residues. Trimming at V came to 7 bases and at J to 6 bases, leaving 9 bases not matched to a gene. The CDR3, as DNA: TGTGCCAGCACGGTCGGACTAGCGGGAGTGGCCGAGCAGTACTTC. It yields the protein CASTVGLAGVAEQYF.

This clone appeared a single time. The chain couples TRBV9 to TRBJ2-7, with D perhaps matching TRBD2 (6 bases). Germline CDR1 reads SGDLS; CDR2 reads YYNGEE. This CDR3 spans 15 amino acids. V was trimmed by 4 bases and J by 0 bases, leaving 14 bases between them. CDR3 residues: CASSPEGFASYEQYF. The DNA of the CDR3 is TGTGCCAGCAGCCCGGAGGGCTTTGCCTCCTACGAGCAGTACTTC.